Each of the 27 T cell receptor beta chains below was sequenced from the same sample in a study of T-cell memory formation after mild COVID-19. Using its own MiXCR run on the 5' RACE reads, TCRdb lists one record per CDR3 protein. The sample includes roughly 89,000 distinct CDR3 sequences, more than 10% of them seen just once. The specimen was PBMCs or a T cell subset sorted from them (not recorded which). Receptors were obtained from an adult woman who had mild COVID-19 (a few samples of this study predate the infection). Cell type and time point are not known.

The rearrangement uses TRBV28 and TRBJ2-1; D gene ambiguous. The germline V gene encodes CDR1 MDHEN and CDR2 SYDVKM. Trimming removed 3 bases from V and 5 bases from J, with 8 bases in between. The CDR3 totals 13 residues. Here the CDR3 DNA reads TGTGCCAGCAGTTTTAGGGTAAACAATGAGCAGTTCTTC. Amino acids: CASSFRVNNEQFF.

This clonotype occurred many times. V is TRBV20-1 and J is TRBJ2-3; tentative D call: TRBD1 (7 bases). CDR1 DFQATT and CDR2 SNEGSKA come from the germline V gene (reference sequence). Trimming removed 3 bases at V and 10 bases at J, with 23 bases between. The CDR3 is made up of 15 amino acids. CDR3 coding DNA: TGCAGTGCTAGGTCCAGGGGGGTTGAGGCGGGGTCGCAGTATTTT. Amino acids: CSARSRGVEAGSQYF.

This clonotype turned up a few times. V is TRBV20-1 and J is TRBJ2-7; TRBD1 matches at 9 bases. Unmatched junction bases numbered 8, after V lost 0 bases and J lost 2 bases. CDR1 and CDR2 from the germline V gene are DFQATT and SNEGSKA (reference sequence). The CDR3 is 16 residues long. CDR3 in amino acids: CSARDLDRGQTYEQYF. CDR3 DNA: TGCAGTGCTAGAGATCTGGACAGGGGCCAAACCTACGAGCAGTACTTC.

There are many counts of this clonotype. The rearrangement joins TRBV7-3 to TRBJ2-3; TRBD2 is a possible D gene (6 bases). In germline, CDR1 is SGHTA, CDR2 FQGTGA. Trimming shortened V by 5 bases and J by 1 base, and 10 bases separated the two germline ends. The CDR3 length is 14 residues. The CDR3 coding sequence is TGTGCCAGCAGCCCGGGACTCGGCACAGATACGCAGTATTTT. The encoded protein is CASSPGLGTDTQYF.

The chain joins TRBV5-1 to TRBJ2-2; 8 bases match TRBD1. V shed 4 bases, J shed 0 bases, and the junction held 5 bases outside the gene matches. The CDR3 loop spans 16 amino acids. CDR1 and CDR2 (germline): SGHRS, YFSETQ. The CDR3 DNA is TGCGCCAGCAGCCCGGGGACAGGCGCGAACACCGGGGAGCTGTTTTTT. Translating it yields CASSPGTGANTGELFF.

The rearrangement links TRBV7-9 to TRBJ2-6; a possible D gene is TRBD2 (5 bases). From germline, CDR1 is SEHNR and CDR2 FQNEAQ (reference sequence). The CDR3 spans 18 residues. V was trimmed by 5 bases and J by 3 bases, leaving 20 bases between them. CDR3 nucleotide sequence: TGTGCCAGCAGCCCCTCCGGACCTCCCGGGGTTGGGGCCAACGTCCTGACTTTC. This codes for CASSPSGPPGVGANVLTF.

The chain employs TRBV7-9 and TRBJ1-4, with 7 bases matching TRBD1. CDR1 SEHNR and CDR2 FQNEAQ come from the germline V gene (reference sequence). There are 16 residues in the CDR3. V lost 4 bases to trimming and J lost 7 bases; unmatched junction nucleotides: 12. CDR3 region: CASSSTTGISSEKLFF. The CDR3 DNA reads as TGTGCCAGCAGCTCAACGACAGGGATCTCGTCTGAAAAACTGTTTTTT.

V gene TRBV30 combines with J gene TRBJ1-2; 7 bases are shared with TRBD1. The CDR3 covers 14 residues. Germline values: CDR1 GTSNPN, CDR2 SVGIG (reference sequence). The ends lost 5 bases at V and 2 bases at J; junction bases unmatched: 8. CDR3 DNA: TGTGCCTGGGCCTCCGGGACAGCCAACTATGGCTACACCTTC. Its protein product is CAWASGTANYGYTF.

The CDR3 region is CASRSGLAGATQETQYF. The CDR3 nucleotides read TGTGCCAGCAGGTCGGGACTAGCGGGGGCGACCCAAGAGACCCAGTACTTC. V is TRBV6-5 and J is TRBJ2-5; TRBD2 matches at 14 bases. From germline, CDR1 is MNHEY and CDR2 SVGAGI. This CDR3 contains 17 residues. The V gene end was trimmed by 6 bases and the J gene end by 1 base; junction bases not matched to a gene: 7.

The V and J genes are TRBV5-6 and TRBJ2-1; 7 nucleotides line up with TRBD1. V lost 4 bases and J lost 0; bases outside the gene matches: 4. Germline V lookup: CDR1 SGHDT, CDR2 YYEEEE. The CDR3 length is 15 residues. Written as DNA, the CDR3 is TGTGCCAGCAGCCACAGGGGTAACTCCTACAATGAGCAGTTCTTC. Its translation is CASSHRGNSYNEQFF. Filled out from reference TRBV5-6 and TRBJ2-1, the complete variable domain reads DAGVTQSPTHLIKTRGQQVTLRCSPKSGHDTVSWYQQALGQGPQFIFQYYEEEERQRGNFPDRFSGHQFPNYSSELNVNALLLGDSALYLCASSHRGNSYNEQFFGPGTRLTVL.

This clonotype was recorded once. V gene TRBV20-1 combines with J gene TRBJ1-3; the match to TRBD1 covers 7 bases. CDR1 and CDR2 from the germline V gene are DFQATT and SNEGSKA (reference sequence). The CDR3 length is 13 residues. The ends lost 3 bases at V and 3 bases at J; junction bases unmatched: 2. CDR3 amino acids: CSARGTVGNTIYF. In DNA, the CDR3 is TGCAGTGCTAGGGGGACAGTTGGAAACACCATATATTTT.

This clonotype was counted between two and nine times. The chain has TRBV4-3 and TRBJ1-1; D not certain. The CDR3 has 16 amino acids. V lost 2 bases and J 2 bases, leaving 15 bases between the germline ends. Germline assignment: CDR1 LGHNA and CDR2 YSLEER. CDR3 DNA: TGCGCCAGCAGCCAACTAGTTGGTGCCCTCAACACTGAAGCTTTCTTT. It codes for CASSQLVGALNTEAFF.

This clonotype was found a few times. The chain couples TRBV27 to TRBJ2-7, with a possible D match to TRBD1 (6 bases). Germline-derived CDR1 and CDR2 are MNHEY and SMNVEV (reference sequence). The CDR3 contains 14 residues. The V and J ends lost 5 bases and 5 bases respectively, with 16 bases between them. This CDR3 reads CASSPTDSSHEQYF. CDR3 nucleotide sequence: TGTGCCAGCAGTCCGACGGACAGTTCCCACGAGCAGTACTTC.

This chain uses TRBV29-1 with TRBJ2-5; D not certain. V was pared by 7 bases and J by 5 bases, with 17 bases between. The CDR3 covers 13 residues. Per the germline V gene, CDR1 is SQVTM and CDR2 is ANQGSEA. The DNA of the CDR3 is TGCAGCGCCGATGGCCCACTAACGGAGACCCAGTACTTC. Amino acids: CSADGPLTETQYF.

V gene TRBV4-1 combines with J gene TRBJ2-3, with D unclear. The ends were cut back, 4 bases at V and 4 bases at J, with 9 bases in the middle. Germline assignment: CDR1 MGHRA and CDR2 YSYEKL. CDR3 length: 13 residues. The chain's CDR3 is CASSPIAADTQYF. The CDR3 nucleotides are TGCGCCAGCAGCCCTATCGCGGCAGATACGCAGTATTTT.

There are many counts of this clonotype. V usage is TRBV20-1 and J usage is TRBJ2-7; D call uncertain. The CDR3 runs 13 residues. Germline assignment: CDR1 DFQATT and CDR2 SNEGSKA (reference sequence). Trimming pared 1 base from V and 0 bases from J, leaving 7 bases between. The chain's CDR3 is CSARVPSSYEQYF. For the CDR3, the DNA is TGCAGTGCTAGAGTGCCCAGCTCCTACGAGCAGTACTTC.

This clonotype was seen a handful of times. The chain joins TRBV7-9 to TRBJ2-7; D is ambiguous. Trimming took off 1 base at V and 9 bases at J, with 10 bases between the two ends. The CDR3 covers 12 residues. Germline values: CDR1 SEHNR, CDR2 FQNEAQ (reference sequence). The CDR3 sequence: CASSLGSSLQYF. The DNA of the CDR3 is TGTGCCAGCAGCTTAGGGTCCTCTTTGCAGTACTTC.

This clonotype was detected only a few times. The V call is TRBV6-2 or TRBV6-3, the J call TRBJ1-5; D unclear. Per germline, CDR1 MNHEY and CDR2 SVGEGT. The CDR3 sequence is 12 residues long. Trimming took off 6 bases at V and 9 bases at J, with 12 bases between the two ends. CDR3 region: CASSQIRGPQHF. The CDR3 DNA reads as TGTGCCAGCAGCCAGATCCGGGGGCCCCAGCATTTT.

This clonotype came up a few times. The V and J genes are TRBV19 and TRBJ2-3, with 9 bases aligning to TRBD2. Germline V gives CDR1 LNHDA, CDR2 SQIVND (reference sequence). CDR3 size: 18 residues. The trim removed 7 bases at V and 4 bases at J, leaving 18 bases unmatched. CDR3 amino acids: CASKPTRIGTSYPDTQYF. CDR3 bases: TGTGCCAGTAAACCCACTCGAATCGGGACTAGCTATCCAGATACGCAGTATTTT.

This clonotype occurred a few times. The chain links TRBV7-9 to TRBJ2-1, with 12 bases identical to TRBD2. Germline assignment: CDR1 SEHNR and CDR2 FQNEAQ (reference sequence). V trimming: 5 bases; J trimming: 5 bases; junction bases outside the gene matches: 7. The CDR3 is made up of 16 amino acids. CDR3: CASSPRLAGAHNEQFF. CDR3 nucleotide sequence: TGTGCCAGCAGCCCCCGACTAGCGGGAGCCCACAATGAGCAGTTCTTC.

This clonotype was recorded a few times. The gene calls are TRBV11-3 and TRBJ1-1; a possible D gene is TRBD1 (6 bases). Looked up from germline, CDR1 is SGHNT and CDR2 is YENEEA. The CDR3 runs to 15 residues. Trimming removed 5 bases from V and 3 bases from J, with 16 bases in between. In DNA form, the CDR3 reads TGTGCCAGCAGCATCAGGACAGTGCTCGACACTGAAGCTTTCTTT. Its translation is CASSIRTVLDTEAFF. The variable domain in full, with the rest retrieved from reference TRBV11-3 and TRBJ1-1, is EAGVVQSPRYKIIEKKQPVAFWCNPISGHNTLYWYLQNLGQGPELLIRYENEEAVDDSQLPKDRFSAERLKGVDSTLKIQPAELGDSAVYLCASSIRTVLDTEAFFGQGTRLTVV.

The genes are TRBV7-3 and TRBJ2-2, with D unresolved. Germline values: CDR1 SGHTA, CDR2 FQGTGA. Trimming removed 5 bases from V and 7 bases from J, with 20 bases in between. The CDR3 is 16 residues long. CDR3 sequence: CASSPSPGRFVGELFF. The DNA for the CDR3 is TGTGCCAGCAGCCCCAGCCCCGGACGTTTTGTCGGGGAGCTGTTTTTT.

This clonotype showed up just a few times. The CDR3 spells CSARIKRGQNLYEQYF. CDR3 bases: TGCAGTGCTAGGATTAAGCGGGGTCAGAACCTCTACGAGCAGTACTTC. The chain carries TRBV20-1 and TRBJ2-7; 7 bases match TRBD2. V lost 3 bases and J lost 3; bases outside the gene matches: 14. Germline V gene sequence: CDR1 DFQATT, CDR2 SNEGSKA (reference sequence). This CDR3 contains 16 residues.

The chain carries TRBV6-1 and TRBJ1-6, with unresolved D. Trimming removed 3 bases from V and 9 bases from J, with 9 bases in between. CDR1 and CDR2 from the germline V gene are MNHNS and SASEGT. There are 13 residues in the CDR3. The CDR3 region is CASSDSGSSPLHF. The CDR3 bases are TGTGCCAGCAGTGACTCGGGCAGTTCACCCCTCCACTTT.

The V and J genes are TRBV5-6 and TRBJ2-1, with TRBD2 identical over 7 bases. This CDR3 contains 14 residues. Germline lookup yields CDR1 SGHDT and CDR2 YYEEEE. J was trimmed by 4 bases and V by 4 bases; bases with no gene match: 5. CDR3 DNA: TGTGCCAGCAGCGTCAGCGGGATGTACAATGAGCAGTTCTTC. It is translated as CASSVSGMYNEQFF.

This clonotype has only one observation. V is TRBV5-1 and J is TRBJ2-5; D is uncertain. The germline V gene has CDR1 SGHRS and CDR2 YFSETQ. The ends were cut back, 0 bases at V and 2 bases at J, with 20 bases in the middle. The CDR3 is made up of 18 amino acids. The CDR3, as DNA: TGCGCCAGCAGCTTGGCCAGGAATACACGCCGGCAGCAAGAGACCCAGTACTTC. Translation gives CASSLARNTRRQQETQYF.

This clonotype was recorded a few times. This sequence joins TRBV7-8 and TRBJ2-5; D not resolved. Germline assignment: CDR1 SGHVS and CDR2 FQNEAQ. V was trimmed by 1 base and J by 5 bases, leaving 17 bases between them. This CDR3 comprises 16 residues. The CDR3 coding sequence is TGTGCCAGCAGCTTAGTCTCGCCTCCGGGTGGGGAGACCCAGTACTTC. This codes for CASSLVSPPGGETQYF. The complete variable domain, with remaining parts taken from reference TRBV7-8 and TRBJ2-5, reads GAGVSQSPRYKVAKRGQDVALRCDPISGHVSLFWYQQALGQGPEFLTYFQNEAQLDKSGLPSDRFFAERPEGSVSTLKIQRTQQEDSAVYLCASSLVSPPGGETQYFGPGTRLLVL.